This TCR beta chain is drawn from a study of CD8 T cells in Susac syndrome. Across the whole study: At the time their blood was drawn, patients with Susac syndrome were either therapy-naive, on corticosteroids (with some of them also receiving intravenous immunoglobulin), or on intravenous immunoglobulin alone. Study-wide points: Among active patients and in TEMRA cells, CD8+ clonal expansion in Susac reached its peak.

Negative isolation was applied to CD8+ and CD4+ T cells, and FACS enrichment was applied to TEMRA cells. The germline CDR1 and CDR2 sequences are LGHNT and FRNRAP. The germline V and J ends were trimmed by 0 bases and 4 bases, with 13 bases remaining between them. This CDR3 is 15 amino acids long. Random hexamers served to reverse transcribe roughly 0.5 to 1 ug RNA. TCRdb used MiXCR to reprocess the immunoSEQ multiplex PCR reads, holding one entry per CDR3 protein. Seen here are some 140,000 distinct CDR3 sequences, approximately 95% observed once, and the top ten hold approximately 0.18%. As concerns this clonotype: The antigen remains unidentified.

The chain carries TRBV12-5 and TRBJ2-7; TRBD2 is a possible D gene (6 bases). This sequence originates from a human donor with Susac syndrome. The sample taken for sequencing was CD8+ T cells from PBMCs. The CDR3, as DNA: TGTGCTAGTGGTTTGGTAATAGGGCGGGAATACGAGCAGTACTTC. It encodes CASGLVIGREYEQYF.